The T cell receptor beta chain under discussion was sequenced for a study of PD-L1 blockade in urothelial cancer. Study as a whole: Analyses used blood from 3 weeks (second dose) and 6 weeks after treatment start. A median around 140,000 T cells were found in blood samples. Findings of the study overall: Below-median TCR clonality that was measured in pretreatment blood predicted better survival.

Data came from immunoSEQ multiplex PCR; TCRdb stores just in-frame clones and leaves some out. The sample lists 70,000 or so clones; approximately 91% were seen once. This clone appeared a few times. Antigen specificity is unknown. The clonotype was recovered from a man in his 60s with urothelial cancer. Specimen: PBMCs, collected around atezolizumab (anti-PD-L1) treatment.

DNA for the CDR3: TGTGCCAGCAGTTACGGAGGAGAGCAGTACTTC. Its translation is CASSYGGEQYF. The rearrangement links TRBV6-5 to TRBJ2-7, with a weak D call TRBD2 (5 bases). Between the trimmed V and J ends, which lost 2 bases and 7 bases, there was a span of 6 bases. The CDR3 has 11 residues. In germline, CDR1 is MNHEY, CDR2 SVGAGI.